Following are 23 T cell receptor beta chains from one sample sequenced in a study of cytomegalovirus exposure and HLA in healthy donors. Measured with immunoSEQ multiplex PCR; TCRdb has only the in-frame clones, and not every one. The sample includes around 52,000 clones, about 90% of them seen just once. The material sequenced was PBMCs. All receptors derive from a woman in her 30s in good health and CMV-seronegative.

The rearrangement links TRBV2 to TRBJ2-3, with D possibly being TRBD2 (6 bases). V lost 7 bases, J lost 0 bases, and 14 bases lay in between. The CDR3 spans 15 residues. Germline V gene data show CDR1 as SNHLY and CDR2 as FYNNEI. Here the CDR3 DNA reads TGTGCCAGCAAACCCACTAGCACTAGCACAGATACGCAGTATTTT. Its protein product is CASKPTSTSTDTQYF.

The chain's CDR3 is CASSYDPGQGNRLFF. Written as DNA, the CDR3 is TGTGCCAGCAGTTACGATCCGGGACAGGGGAATAGACTGTTTTTT. This chain uses TRBV6-5 with TRBJ1-4; TRBD1 agrees at 10 bases. Germline V gene data show CDR1 as MNHEY and CDR2 as SVGAGI. The CDR3 is 15 residues long. V shed 2 bases, J shed 13 bases, and the junction held 10 bases outside the gene matches.

This chain uses TRBV27 with TRBJ1-2; D ambiguous. In germline, CDR1 is MNHEY, CDR2 SMNVEV (reference sequence). The CDR3 runs to 15 residues. Trimming stripped 5 bases from V and 0 bases from J, with 13 bases between. The CDR3 loop is CASSIGSGANYGYTF. The CDR3 coding sequence is TGTGCCAGCAGTATCGGGAGTGGGGCTAACTATGGCTACACCTTC.

This sequence joins TRBV6-1 and TRBJ2-5, with D tentatively TRBD2 (5 bases). This CDR3 has 13 amino acids. From germline, CDR1 is MNHNS and CDR2 SASEGT. Trimming stripped 1 base from V and 5 bases from J, with 8 bases between. CDR3 region: CASSEVGVETQYF. CDR3 nucleotides: TGTGCCAGCAGTGAAGTCGGGGTGGAGACCCAGTACTTC.

The chain joins TRBV9 to TRBJ2-3, with D tentatively TRBD2 (5 bases). Trimming removed 6 bases from V and 6 bases from J, with 20 bases in between. Per the germline V gene, CDR1 is SGDLS and CDR2 is YYNGEE. The CDR3 runs to 15 residues. The CDR3 bases are TGTGCCAGCAACACGATGATGGGGAGATTGGATACGCAGTATTTT. Translation gives CASNTMMGRLDTQYF.

V usage is TRBV28 and J usage is TRBJ1-1; D is unresolved. From germline, CDR1 is MDHEN and CDR2 SYDVKM. This CDR3 is 14 amino acids long. V was shortened by 2 bases and J by 1 base, with 8 bases between the two germline ends. CDR3 sequence reads: CASSLGQGNTEAFF. In nucleotides, the CDR3 is TGTGCCAGCAGTTTAGGGCAAGGGAACACTGAAGCTTTCTTT.

This chain connects TRBV18 to TRBJ2-4; D is ambiguous. The CDR3 consists of 13 residues. V was clipped by 5 bases and J by 3 bases, with 8 bases between them. Germline V gene lookup returns CDR1 KGHSH and CDR2 LQKENI. The CDR3 DNA sequence: TGTGCCAGCTCATCAAGTAGCAAAAACATTCAGTACTTC. Translated: CASSSSSKNIQYF.

The V and J genes are TRBV6-5 and TRBJ2-3, with D unresolved. CDR1 and CDR2 from the germline V gene are MNHEY and SVGAGI. This CDR3 has 14 residues. With 0 bases removed from V and 0 bases from J, the gap between germline ends came to 4 bases. Here the CDR3 reads CASSYSESTDTQYF. DNA of the CDR3: TGTGCCAGCAGTTACTCAGAGAGCACAGATACGCAGTATTTT.

This sequence joins TRBV2 and TRBJ2-5, with 9 bases matching TRBD1. The CDR3 extends over 15 amino acids. The germline V gene has CDR1 SNHLY and CDR2 FYNNEI. Germline trimming cut 6 bases from V and 1 base from J; bases unmatched to any gene: 6. CDR3 region: CASRENRGPQETQYF. The DNA of the CDR3 is TGTGCCAGCAGAGAGAACAGGGGGCCCCAAGAGACCCAGTACTTC.

The rearrangement joins TRBV6-5 to TRBJ1-1; D not resolved. CDR3 length: 15 amino acids. Germline V CDR1 and CDR2: MNHEY, SVGAGI. The V end lost 0 bases, the J end lost 5 bases, and 13 bases lay between the germline ends. In DNA form, the CDR3 reads TGTGCCAGCAGTTACTCGCGGGTACTGGGAACTGAAGCTTTCTTT. It yields the protein CASSYSRVLGTEAFF.

This chain connects TRBV29-1 to TRBJ2-7; D possibly corresponds to TRBD2 (6 bases). The germline V gene encodes CDR1 SQVTM and CDR2 ANQGSEA. The CDR3 loop spans 12 amino acids. The V and J ends lost 6 bases and 3 bases respectively, with 12 bases between them. The CDR3 bases are TGCAGCGTCGCGGGACCTCTCTACGAGCAGTACTTC. Amino acid sequence: CSVAGPLYEQYF.

CDR3 in amino acids: CASSTAGGTEAFF. Here the CDR3 DNA reads TGCGCCAGCTCCACCGCAGGGGGCACTGAAGCTTTCTTT. This chain links TRBV10-2 with TRBJ1-1, with TRBD1 matching 7 bases. V shed 8 bases, J shed 4 bases, and the junction held 7 bases outside the gene matches. The germline V gene encodes CDR1 WSHSY and CDR2 SAAADI. CDR3 length: 13 residues.

The V call is TRBV5-1, the J call TRBJ2-7; tentatively, D is TRBD2 (6 bases). The CDR3 totals 13 residues. The germline V gene has CDR1 SGHRS and CDR2 YFSETQ. Trimming took off 9 bases at V and 4 bases at J, with 17 bases between the two ends. DNA for the CDR3: TGCGCCACTCGAACAGGAGGGGAATACGAGCAGTACTTC. Its protein product is CATRTGGEYEQYF. Supplemented by reference TRBV5-1 and TRBJ2-7, the full variable domain reads KAGVTQTPRYLIKTRGQQVTLSCSPISGHRSVSWYQQTPGQGLQFLFEYFSETQRNKGNFPGRFSGRQFSNSRSEMNVSTLELGDSALYLCATRTGGEYEQYFGPGTRLTVT.

This clone was seen once. The gene calls are TRBV9 and TRBJ2-7; 7 bases are shared with TRBD1. The germline CDR1 and CDR2 sequences are SGDLS and YYNGEE. CDR3 length: 13 amino acids. The trim removed 5 bases at V and 2 bases at J, leaving 4 bases unmatched. This CDR3 is CASSPQGPYEQYF. Here the CDR3 DNA reads TGTGCCAGCAGTCCACAGGGGCCCTACGAGCAGTACTTC.

This chain connects TRBV9 to TRBJ2-7, with a weak D call TRBD2 (5 bases). CDR3 length: 14 residues. V dropped 0 bases and J dropped 5 bases, with 12 bases sitting between them. CDR1 is SGDLS and CDR2 is YYNGEE in the germline V gene. CDR3 amino acids: CASSVAGYENEQYF. The DNA for the CDR3 is TGTGCCAGCAGCGTAGCGGGATACGAGAACGAGCAGTACTTC.

V gene TRBV15 combines with J gene TRBJ2-7; TRBD1 matches 9 bases. The germline gives CDR1 LNHNV, CDR2 YYDKDF (reference sequence). V was clipped by 5 bases and J by 3 bases; unmatched bases: 5. This CDR3 region has 14 residues. CDR3 amino acids: CATSRSTGGYEQYF. Written as DNA, the CDR3 is TGTGCCACCAGCCGGTCGACAGGGGGCTACGAGCAGTACTTC.

The chain is built from TRBV18 and TRBJ2-6, with D maybe TRBD2 (5 bases). Germline V gene sequence: CDR1 KGHSH, CDR2 LQKENI. CDR3 length equals 18 residues. Between the trimmed V and J ends, which lost 3 bases and 0 bases, there was a span of 15 bases. Written as DNA, the CDR3 is TGTGCCAGCTCACCTCCCGTCCGGGGATTCTCTGGGGCCAACGTCCTGACTTTC. Translated, it gives CASSPPVRGFSGANVLTF.

The gene calls are TRBV2 and TRBJ1-4; TRBD1 matches at 8 bases. With V trimmed by 6 bases and J by 11 bases, 11 bases remained unmatched. The CDR3 totals 14 residues. CDR1 and CDR2 from the germline V gene are SNHLY and FYNNEI. CDR3 nucleotide sequence: TGTGCCAGCAGCACCCGGGACAGGCCTTGGAAACTGTTTTTT. Residues: CASSTRDRPWKLFF.

Only one count was recorded for this clone. The same CDR3 is also encoded by other DNA sequences in this sample. The V and J genes are TRBV6-1 and TRBJ2-2; a weak D match, TRBD2 (6 bases). This CDR3 has 14 residues. V lost 6 bases and J lost 2, with 10 bases in between. Germline V gene data show CDR1 as MNHNS and CDR2 as SASEGT. The CDR3 coding sequence is TGTGCCAGCAGACGGGACTTCAACACCGGGGAGCTGTTTTTT. Its protein product is CASRRDFNTGELFF.

The rearrangement uses TRBV6-5 and TRBJ1-4, with D maybe TRBD1 (5 bases). The germline V gene has CDR1 MNHEY and CDR2 SVGAGI. Trimming shortened V by 0 bases and J by 7 bases, and 12 bases separated the two germline ends. The CDR3 contains 15 residues. The CDR3 sequence: CASSYSKGAREKLFF. Written as DNA, the CDR3 is TGTGCCAGCAGTTACTCGAAAGGGGCGCGTGAAAAACTGTTTTTT.

CDR3 sequence reads: CAWGPGVRPEQYF. DNA for the CDR3: TGTGCCTGGGGTCCCGGCGTCAGGCCCGAGCAGTACTTC. The V and J genes are TRBV30 and TRBJ2-7; no clear D gene. V was clipped by 5 bases and J by 6 bases, with 17 bases between them. CDR1 and CDR2 from the germline V gene are GTSNPN and SVGIG (reference sequence). The CDR3 loop spans 13 amino acids.

The CDR3 DNA reads TGTGCCAGCAGCTTAGGGCGGACACCGGCAACCAGGGAAACTGGAAACACCATATATTTT. It is translated as CASSLGRTPATRETGNTIYF. V is TRBV13 and J is TRBJ1-3; TRBD1 might be the D (5 bases). The germline V gene has CDR1 PRHDT and CDR2 FYEKMQ (reference sequence). Trimming pared 0 bases from V and 2 bases from J, leaving 23 bases between. The CDR3 spans 20 residues.

There are a few counts of this clone. V usage is TRBV28 and J usage is TRBJ2-2; 7 bases line up with TRBD2. CDR1 and CDR2 from the germline V gene are MDHEN and SYDVKM. V shed 6 bases and J 1 base; nucleotides not matched to a gene: 8. The CDR3 extends over 16 amino acids. This chain's CDR3 is CASSPAVAGNTGELFF. CDR3 DNA: TGTGCCAGCAGCCCAGCAGTAGCGGGGAACACCGGGGAGCTGTTTTTT.